This T cell receptor beta chain was captured by sequencing in a study of T-cell reconstitution after alpha-beta-depleted transplantation in children. Findings and limits, study-wide: A year had passed since transplant, and T-cell counts and diversity by then came mostly from newly produced T cells. Several hundred expanded graft clones reportedly supplied alpha-beta T cells about two months after transplant. From surviving recipient T cells and thymic progenitors came the high day-60 TCRbeta diversity observed in some patients.

CDR1 MGHRA and CDR2 YSYEKL come from the germline V gene. The V and J ends lost 6 bases and 5 bases, in that order; junction bases with no gene match: 17. CDR3 length: 17 amino acids. With respect to this clonotype: Its antigen is currently unknown.

The TCRbeta library was prepared with unique molecular identifiers. Via MiXCR, TCRdb re-called the PCR reads, giving one row per CDR3 protein. The table has about 27,000 distinct CDR3 sequences, 18% seen once. The receptor was derived from a male patient between 2 and 15 years old who had a stem cell transplant for acute lymphoblastic leukemia, so the T cells may come from the graft donor. The sample here was PBMCs, mostly from graft donor cells, taken 60 days after TCRalphabeta/CD19-depleted stem cell transplant. This chain links TRBV4-1 with TRBJ2-7; TRBD1 agrees at 9 bases. DNA for the CDR3: TGCGCCAGCAGGCAACAGGGGGCTCGGCTGTCGGGGGACGAGCAGTACTTC. It codes for CASRQQGARLSGDEQYF.